Shown below are 25 T cell receptor beta chains from a single sample sequenced in a study of OX40 agonist ivuxolimab in advanced cancers. Assay: immunoSEQ multiplex PCR; the TCRdb copy retains only in-frame clones and omits some. The repertoire consists of 55,000 to 80,000 clones, with around 81% occurring once and the leading ten covering roughly 1%. The sequencing here drew on CD4+ or CD8+ T cells sorted from blood, taken in a trial of the OX40 agonist ivuxolimab. All receptors come from an adult with an advanced solid tumor such as melanoma, head and neck, liver or kidney cancer.

This chain links TRBV7-2 with TRBJ2-7, with D possibly TRBD2 on 5 matching bases. The germline CDR1 and CDR2 sequences are SGHTA and FQGNSA. With 1 base removed from V and 2 bases from J, the gap between germline ends came to 12 bases. The length of the CDR3 is 15 residues. As DNA, the CDR3 is TGTGCCAGCAGCTTAGTATCTAGCCTCCCCTACGAGCAGTACTTC. Residues: CASSLVSSLPYEQYF.

V is TRBV19 and J is TRBJ2-5, with 13 bases identical to TRBD2. V lost 3 bases and J lost 5; bases outside the gene matches: 12. The CDR3 runs to 18 residues. Germline V gene sequence: CDR1 LNHDA, CDR2 SQIVND (reference sequence). CDR3 region: CASSIKGLAGYQGETQYF. CDR3 nucleotides: TGTGCCAGTAGTATTAAGGGACTAGCGGGATATCAAGGGGAGACCCAGTACTTC.

The chain carries TRBV4-2 and TRBJ1-3; D is unclear. The CDR3 runs 15 residues. The V gene lost 0 bases and the J gene lost 0 bases, with 6 bases spanning the gap. Germline CDR1 reads LGHNA; CDR2 reads YNFKEQ. CDR3 in DNA: TGTGCCAGCAGCCAAGATGTGGGCTCTGGAAACACCATATATTTT. Translating gives CASSQDVGSGNTIYF.

This chain links TRBV7-2 with TRBJ1-5; D is ambiguous. The germline CDR1 and CDR2 sequences are SGHTA and FQGNSA. The V end was cut by 7 bases, the J end by 6 bases, with 10 bases between. This CDR3 region has 12 residues. For the CDR3, the DNA is TGTGCCAGCAACACGGTCGCTCAGCCCCAGCATTTT. Translation: CASNTVAQPQHF.

The rearrangement uses TRBV7-2 and TRBJ1-2; D is unresolved. The CDR3 has 13 residues. Germline assignment: CDR1 SGHTA and CDR2 FQGNSA. The V end lost 1 base, the J end lost 8 bases, and 11 bases lay between the germline ends. CDR3 coding DNA: TGTGCCAGCAGCTTAGGGGCAAGGGCGGGCTACACCTTC. Translated: CASSLGARAGYTF. Combining the CDR3 with reference TRBV7-2 and TRBJ1-2 gives the whole variable domain GAGVSQSPSNKVTEKGKDVELRCDPISGHTALYWYRQSLGQGLEFLIYFQGNSAPDKSGLPSDRFSAERTGGSVSTLTIQRTQQEDSAVYLCASSLGARAGYTFGSGTRLTVV.

This clone was counted a single time. V and J are TRBV6-1 and TRBJ1-1; 7 nucleotides match TRBD1. Per the germline V gene, CDR1 is MNHNS and CDR2 is SASEGT. This CDR3 spans 15 amino acids. V lost 5 bases and J lost 3; bases outside the gene matches: 9. In nucleotides, the CDR3 is TGTGCCAGCAGTTTGGACAGGCGGAGACACACTGAAGCTTTCTTT. It translates to CASSLDRRRHTEAFF.

The V and J genes are TRBV5-4 and TRBJ1-1; TRBD1 matches at 8 bases. J was trimmed by 6 bases and V by 3 bases; bases with no gene match: 4. CDR3 length: 13 amino acids. Per germline, CDR1 SGHNT and CDR2 YYREEE (reference sequence). The DNA of the CDR3 is TGTGCCAGCAGCTCGGACAGGGCCTCTGAAGCTTTCTTT. Translation gives CASSSDRASEAFF.

The chain has TRBV7-9 and TRBJ1-2; no clear D gene. Germline-derived CDR1 and CDR2 are SEHNR and FQNEAQ (reference sequence). Between the trimmed V and J ends, which lost 1 base and 4 bases, there was a span of 4 bases. The CDR3 has 12 residues. CDR3 amino acids: CASSLDTYGYTF. CDR3 bases: TGTGCCAGCAGCTTAGACACCTATGGCTACACCTTC.

This chain connects TRBV9 to TRBJ1-4; D gene ambiguous. The CDR3 is made up of 13 amino acids. V was clipped by 4 bases and J by 8 bases, with 12 bases between them. Germline CDR1 SGDLS, CDR2 YYNGEE. This CDR3 reads CASSTIEHEKLFF. CDR3 nucleotide sequence: TGTGCCAGCAGCACCATTGAACACGAAAAACTGTTTTTT. The full variable domain, completed using reference TRBV9 and TRBJ1-4, is DSGVTQTPKHLITATGQRVTLRCSPRSGDLSVYWYQQSLDQGLQFLIQYYNGEERAKGNILERFSAQQFPDLHSELNLSSLELGDSALYFCASSTIEHEKLFFGSGTQLSVL.

This clone was seen a few times. The chain employs TRBV30 and TRBJ1-6; D is unclear. Germline V gives CDR1 GTSNPN, CDR2 SVGIG (reference sequence). Trimming took 4 bases from V and 8 from J, leaving 15 bases between them. This CDR3 has 14 amino acids. The CDR3 DNA sequence: TGTGCCTGGATGGCCCGATCGGTATATTCACCCCTCCACTTT. Its protein is CAWMARSVYSPLHF.

This sequence joins TRBV5-6 and TRBJ2-2; D is unclear. Trimming took 0 bases from V and 2 from J, leaving 8 bases between them. CDR1 SGHDT and CDR2 YYEEEE come from the germline V gene. The CDR3 extends over 15 amino acids. This CDR3 reads CASSLGLTNTGELFF. DNA for the CDR3: TGTGCCAGCAGCTTGGGTCTTACTAACACCGGGGAGCTGTTTTTT. The entire variable domain, with the rest obtained from reference TRBV5-6 and TRBJ2-2, is as follows: DAGVTQSPTHLIKTRGQQVTLRCSPKSGHDTVSWYQQALGQGPQFIFQYYEEEERQRGNFPDRFSGHQFPNYSSELNVNALLLGDSALYLCASSLGLTNTGELFFGEGSRLTVL.

This clone was seen more than once but under ten times. This rearrangement joins TRBV5-4 to TRBJ2-7, with TRBD2 as a possible D gene (5 bases). Deletions cut 4 bases from V and 0 bases from J, with 17 bases between. Per germline, CDR1 SGHNT and CDR2 YYREEE (reference sequence). The CDR3 consists of 16 residues. CDR3 amino acids: CASSPQGGSSSYEQYF. The CDR3, as DNA: TGTGCCAGCAGCCCCCAAGGCGGGTCTTCCTCCTACGAGCAGTACTTC.

The rearrangement joins TRBV15 to TRBJ2-2; D is unresolved. Germline CDR1 LNHNV, CDR2 YYDKDF (reference sequence). V gave up 3 bases and J gave up 4 bases, with 6 bases separating them. This CDR3 spans 13 amino acids. The CDR3 region has the DNA TGTGCCACCAGCAGCATATTCACCGGGGAGCTGTTTTTT. It codes for CATSSIFTGELFF.

The V and J genes are TRBV7-2 and TRBJ1-1, with D unresolved. The CDR3 has 14 amino acids. Germline CDR1 reads SGHTA; CDR2 reads FQGNSA. The V and J ends lost 0 bases and 1 base respectively, with 6 bases between them. The CDR3 coding sequence is TGTGCCAGCAGCTTAGCGGTTGCGAACACTGAAGCTTTCTTT. Translating gives CASSLAVANTEAFF.

This chain links TRBV6-5 with TRBJ1-5; the D gene is possibly TRBD1 (6 bases). The CDR3 runs to 15 residues. Trimming removed 6 bases from V and 6 bases from J, with 18 bases in between. Germline V gene lookup returns CDR1 MNHEY and CDR2 SVGAGI. The CDR3: CASSQIQGPGQPQHF. The CDR3 DNA follows: TGTGCCAGCAGCCAGATACAGGGACCTGGTCAGCCCCAGCATTTT.

This clone showed up just a few times. The genes are TRBV29-1 and TRBJ1-1, with 9 nucleotides matching TRBD1. After removal of 8 bases from V and 6 bases from J, the junction contained 10 bases not matched to a gene. Germline assignment: CDR1 SQVTM and CDR2 ANQGSEA. This CDR3 comprises 13 residues. This chain's CDR3 is CSLRTGEVAEAFF. CDR3 bases: TGCAGCCTTAGGACAGGGGAAGTCGCTGAAGCTTTCTTT.

The chain combines TRBV29-1 with TRBJ2-1, with 7 bases identical to TRBD2. The CDR3 runs 15 residues. Trimming removed 7 bases from V and 3 bases from J; junction bases left unmatched: 12. Germline assignment: CDR1 SQVTM and CDR2 ANQGSEA. The CDR3 loop reads CSALTGERGYNEQFF. The CDR3 coding sequence is TGCAGCGCCCTCACCGGGGAGCGGGGCTACAATGAGCAGTTCTTC.

This clone was counted between two and nine times. This chain links TRBV7-2 with TRBJ1-3, with unresolved D. The V end lost 4 bases, the J end lost 2 bases, and 6 bases lay between the germline ends. The CDR3 runs to 13 residues. Germline V gene sequence: CDR1 SGHTA, CDR2 FQGNSA. The CDR3 region is CASSSNTGNTIYF. As DNA, the CDR3 is TGTGCCAGCAGCTCAAACACTGGAAACACCATATATTTT.

V gene TRBV12-2 combines with J gene TRBJ2-2; the table names TRBD2, a call not compared with the DNA. TRBV12-2 is recorded as a pseudogene. The CDR3 totals 14 residues. CDR3 in DNA: TGTGCAAGTCGCTTTATTGGAGGCACCGGGGAGCTGTTTTTT. It encodes CASRFIGGTGELFF.

The V gene is TRBV19, the J gene TRBJ1-6; 9 nucleotides agree with TRBD1. Looked up from germline, CDR1 is LNHDA and CDR2 is SQIVND (reference sequence). The CDR3 sequence is 14 residues long. J lost 7 bases, V lost 6 bases, and 4 bases had no gene match. This CDR3 reads CASSPGTGNSPLHF. For the CDR3, the DNA is TGTGCCAGTAGCCCCGGGACAGGGAATTCACCCCTCCACTTT.

V gene TRBV4-1 combines with J gene TRBJ1-3; TRBD1 aligns across 7 bases. In germline, CDR1 is MGHRA, CDR2 YSYEKL. The CDR3 is 15 amino acids. V shed 1 base, J shed 6 bases, and the junction held 6 bases outside the gene matches. The CDR3 here is CASSQGGTDLNTIYF. DNA of the CDR3: TGCGCCAGCAGCCAAGGAGGGACAGACCTAAACACCATATATTTT.

CDR3 sequence (DNA): TGTGCCAGCAGCAGGGACGGGAACTATGGCTACACCTTC. It is translated as CASSRDGNYGYTF. V and J are TRBV7-2 and TRBJ1-2, with a possible D match to TRBD1 (5 bases). The CDR3 consists of 13 residues. V lost 5 bases and J lost 2, with 9 bases in between. The germline V gene has CDR1 SGHTA and CDR2 FQGNSA.

This rearrangement joins TRBV7-9 to TRBJ2-3; 7 bases align to TRBD1. Germline values: CDR1 SEHNR, CDR2 FQNEAQ (reference sequence). This CDR3 has 15 amino acids. V shed 4 bases, J shed 4 bases, and the junction held 8 bases outside the gene matches. The CDR3 coding sequence is TGTGCCAGCAGCTCTACAGGGGCTATCGCAGATACGCAGTATTTT. It specifies CASSSTGAIADTQYF.

The chain carries TRBV25-1 and TRBJ2-3; 9 bases map to TRBD2. Germline V CDR1 and CDR2: MGHDK, SYGVNS. Trimming removed 4 bases from V and 4 bases from J; junction bases left unmatched: 15. This CDR3 contains 18 residues. Here the CDR3 DNA reads TGTGCCAGCAGTGGCTTCCAAGGGGCGGGGGGGCAGCCAGATACGCAGTATTTT. This gives the protein CASSGFQGAGGQPDTQYF.

This chain joins TRBV19 and TRBJ1-5; D is unclear. V was pared by 4 bases and J by 7 bases, with 14 bases between. CDR1 and CDR2 (germline): LNHDA, SQIVND (reference sequence). This CDR3 has 14 amino acids. CDR3 coding DNA: TGTGCCAGTAGTACCCTGGACGGTAGCCAGCCCCAGCATTTT. Translating gives CASSTLDGSQPQHF.